Each of the 27 T cell receptor beta chains below was sequenced from the same sample in a study of blood T cell repertoires in COVID-19. Produced via immunoSEQ multiplex PCR; TCRdb's table is partial and in-frame only. The sample yields some 380,000 clones, approximately 80% seen once. The sample comprised peripheral blood. The receptor source for this set is a human donor with acute or convalescent COVID-19. The donor label of this sample is uncertain.

This clone was seen a single time. At one end, the junction sequence differs from germline, possibly due to a read error. This chain links TRBV18 with TRBJ1-1, with a weak D call TRBD1 (6 bases). The CDR3 runs to 17 residues. The germline gives CDR1 KGHSH, CDR2 LQKENI. The CDR3, as DNA: TGTGCCAGTTCTACACTTAACAAATATCAGGGGAACGCTGAAGCTTTCTTT. It yields the protein CASSTLNKYQGNAEAFF.

The chain recombines TRBV28 with TRBJ1-6, with 7 bases identical to TRBD1. The CDR3 is 14 residues long. Germline CDR1 is MDHEN and CDR2 is SYDVKM. The V gene end was trimmed by 6 bases and the J gene end by 18 bases; junction bases not matched to a gene: 17. In DNA, the CDR3 is TGTGCCAGCAGCACCGGGACAGCCCACCCCACAGACCACTTT. This codes for CASSTGTAHPTDHF.

The chain employs TRBV6-5 and TRBJ1-4, with unresolved D. V was trimmed by 6 bases and J by 10 bases, leaving 21 bases between them. The CDR3 extends over 15 amino acids. Germline V gene data show CDR1 as MNHEY and CDR2 as SVGAGI. The CDR3 is CASRSRPNTGLKLFF. In DNA form, the CDR3 reads TGTGCCAGCAGGTCTAGACCTAACACGGGGTTAAAACTGTTTTTT.

The rearrangement links TRBV6-6 to TRBJ2-7; 7 nucleotides match TRBD1. J gave up 2 bases and V 6 bases, and 7 bases lay outside the gene matches. Germline values: CDR1 MNHNY, CDR2 SVGAGI (reference sequence). The CDR3 contains 14 residues. CDR3 sequence reads: CASSRGQEPYEQYF. CDR3 bases: TGTGCCAGCAGCCGAGGACAGGAACCCTACGAGCAGTACTTC.

J is TRBJ2-5 and V is TRBV18; TRBD2 agrees at 8 bases. V was pared by 2 bases and J by 5 bases, with 7 bases of the junction left unmatched. CDR1 and CDR2 from the germline V gene are KGHSH and LQKENI. The CDR3 has 15 amino acids. CDR3 nucleotides: TGTGCCAGCTCACCAACCAGGACGGGAGGGGAGACCCAGTACTTC. Its protein product is CASSPTRTGGETQYF.

The V call is TRBV5-1, the J call TRBJ2-1; no clear D. The CDR3 is 16 residues long. The germline CDR1 and CDR2 sequences are SGHRS and YFSETQ. V lost 1 base, J lost 0 bases, and 11 bases lay in between. The CDR3 region is CASSLLAVHSYNEQFF. In nucleotides, the CDR3 is TGCGCCAGCAGCTTGTTGGCTGTGCACTCCTACAATGAGCAGTTCTTC.

V gene TRBV19 combines with J gene TRBJ1-2; D is unclear. This CDR3 has 14 amino acids. Germline CDR1 LNHDA, CDR2 SQIVND (reference sequence). V was shortened by 6 bases and J by 4 bases, with 15 bases between the two germline ends. CDR3 bases: TGTGCCAGTAGCAGACAATCATCATCCTATGGCTACACCTTC. Translation: CASSRQSSSYGYTF.

V usage is TRBV30 and J usage is TRBJ1-3; no reliable D call. Germline V CDR1 and CDR2: GTSNPN, SVGIG (reference sequence). V lost 0 bases to trimming and J lost 8 bases, with 5 bases between them. CDR3 length: 11 residues. The chain's CDR3 is CAWSVLDTIYF. The DNA of the CDR3 is TGTGCCTGGAGTGTACTAGACACCATATATTTT.

On this clone itself: Distinct nucleotide sequences in the sample also encode this CDR3. The gene calls are TRBV5-1 and TRBJ1-2, with D perhaps matching TRBD1 (5 bases). This CDR3 region has 12 residues. V was clipped by 4 bases and J by 4 bases, with 8 bases between them. Looked up from germline, CDR1 is SGHRS and CDR2 is YFSETQ. CDR3 residues: CASSLQGYGYTF. The CDR3 DNA is TGCGCCAGCAGCCTCCAGGGCTATGGCTACACCTTC.

The chain carries TRBV10-3 and TRBJ1-2; TRBD1 is a possible D gene (5 bases). The CDR3 contains 14 residues. V lost 5 bases, J lost 2 bases, and 12 bases lay in between. Germline CDR1 reads ENHRY; CDR2 reads SYGVKD. In DNA form, the CDR3 reads TGTGCCATCAGTCAGGCGACAGCCAACTATGGCTACACCTTC. Protein sequence: CAISQATANYGYTF.

This chain connects TRBV14 to TRBJ1-4; 10 bases are shared with TRBD1. Germline V lookup: CDR1 SGHDN, CDR2 FVKESK. J lost 6 bases, V lost 4 bases, and 8 bases had no gene match. This CDR3 contains 16 residues. The DNA of the CDR3 is TGTGCCAGCAGCCGCCTTTTAGGACAGGGGGATGAAAAACTGTTTTTT. This translates into CASSRLLGQGDEKLFF.

This chain links TRBV7-8 with TRBJ2-2; 8 bases are a match to TRBD2. J lost 5 bases, V lost 3 bases, and 14 bases had no gene match. The CDR3 is 18 residues long. CDR1 and CDR2 (germline): SGHVS, FQNEAQ. This chain's CDR3 is CASSFRAKAGANTGELFF. The CDR3 coding sequence is TGTGCCAGCAGCTTCCGGGCCAAAGCGGGAGCTAATACCGGGGAGCTGTTTTTT. The full variable domain, in which reference TRBV7-8 and TRBJ2-2 provide the parts outside the CDR3, is GAGVSQSPRYKVAKRGQDVALRCDPISGHVSLFWYQQALGQGPEFLTYFQNEAQLDKSGLPSDRFFAERPEGSVSTLKIQRTQQEDSAVYLCASSFRAKAGANTGELFFGEGSRLTVL.

This clone turned up a few times. This chain connects TRBV2 to TRBJ2-5; 12 nucleotides match TRBD1. The V and J ends lost 8 bases and 5 bases, in that order; junction bases with no gene match: 6. The CDR3 consists of 14 residues. Germline lookup yields CDR1 SNHLY and CDR2 FYNNEI. The CDR3 DNA sequence: TGTGCCAGCGGACGGGACAGGGGGCGTGAGACCCAGTACTTC. Encoded protein: CASGRDRGRETQYF. Supplemented by reference TRBV2 and TRBJ2-5, the full variable domain reads EPEVTQTPSHQVTQMGQEVILRCVPISNHLYFYWYRQILGQKVEFLVSFYNNEISEKSEIFDDQFSVERPDGSNFTLKIRSTKLEDSAMYFCASGRDRGRETQYFGPGTRLLVL.

J is TRBJ1-2 and V is TRBV25-1, with 7 bases fitting TRBD1. The germline gives CDR1 MGHDK, CDR2 SYGVNS. This CDR3 spans 16 amino acids. The V and J ends lost 8 bases and 5 bases, in that order; junction bases with no gene match: 17. This chain's CDR3 is CASHWTGAGRLYGYTF. CDR3 DNA sequence: TGTGCCAGCCACTGGACAGGCGCGGGGCGACTATATGGCTACACCTTC.

The V call is TRBV6-6, the J call TRBJ1-2, with 11 bases aligning to TRBD1. The trim removed 2 bases at V and 6 bases at J, leaving 2 bases unmatched. CDR3 size: 14 residues. The germline V gene has CDR1 MNHNY and CDR2 SVGAGI (reference sequence). CDR3 loop: CASSYPGQGDGYTF. The CDR3 bases are TGTGCCAGCAGTTACCCGGGACAGGGGGATGGCTACACCTTC.

The chain links TRBV6-5 to TRBJ2-1, with 9 positions matching TRBD2. The CDR3 consists of 16 residues. J lost 7 bases, V lost 2 bases, and 9 bases had no gene match. Germline values: CDR1 MNHEY, CDR2 SVGAGI. CDR3 sequence (DNA): TGTGCCAGCAGTTACGGGGGTAGCGGGAGACTTAATGAGCAGTTCTTC. Amino acid sequence: CASSYGGSGRLNEQFF.

V is TRBV3-1 (or the pseudogene TRBV3-2) and J is TRBJ1-4; 8 positions match TRBD1. V was pared by 0 bases and J by 3 bases, with 6 bases of the junction left unmatched. CDR3 length: 17 residues. Per the germline V gene, CDR1 is LGHDT and CDR2 is YNNKEL (reference sequence). The CDR3 reads CASSQDGQGRSNEKLFF. CDR3 nucleotides: TGTGCCAGCAGCCAAGATGGACAGGGTCGATCTAATGAAAAACTGTTTTTT.

The chain is built from TRBV10-2 and TRBJ2-7; D perhaps matches TRBD2 (6 bases). The CDR3 has 13 amino acids. Germline values: CDR1 WSHSY, CDR2 SAAADI. V was shortened by 10 bases and J by 3 bases, with 16 bases between the two germline ends. The CDR3 sequence is CAITRGTSYEQYF. The DNA of the CDR3 is TGCGCCATTACGCGGGGTACGAGCTACGAGCAGTACTTC.

This sequence joins TRBV3-1 (or the pseudogene TRBV3-2) and TRBJ2-7, with a tentative D call TRBD2 (5 bases). The CDR3 is 14 amino acids. Trimming took 0 bases from V and 3 from J, leaving 9 bases between them. CDR1 is LGHDT and CDR2 is YNNKEL in the germline V gene (reference sequence). This CDR3 reads CASSQEWTHYEQYF. For the CDR3, the DNA is TGTGCCAGCAGCCAAGAGTGGACTCACTACGAGCAGTACTTC.

The J gene is TRBJ2-1, the V gene TRBV4-1; 14 bases are shared with TRBD2. The CDR3 is 19 residues long. Trimming at V came to 6 bases and at J to 8 bases, leaving 18 bases not matched to a gene. CDR1 and CDR2 (germline): MGHRA, YSYEKL. In DNA form, the CDR3 reads TGCGCCAGCAGTCGCAGACCGACTAGCGGGGGGGAACCAGCCCATGAGCAGTTCTTC. Translated, it gives CASSRRPTSGGEPAHEQFF.

The DNA of the CDR3 is TGTGCCAGCAGCTCTCTAGGGGCAACTGGAAACACCATATATTTT. Its protein is CASSSLGATGNTIYF. This chain links TRBV6-5 with TRBJ1-3; TRBD1 is a possible D gene (5 bases). CDR1 and CDR2 from the germline V gene are MNHEY and SVGAGI. V was clipped by 6 bases and J by 2 bases, with 14 bases between them. The CDR3 is 15 amino acids.

This chain uses TRBV7-9 with TRBJ1-4, with D tentatively TRBD1 (6 bases). The CDR3 covers 16 residues. Trimming removed 5 bases from V and 4 bases from J, with 17 bases in between. Germline CDR1 is SEHNR and CDR2 is FQNEAQ (reference sequence). The CDR3 sequence: CASSTADPGVNEKLFF. CDR3 bases: TGTGCCAGCAGCACCGCCGATCCAGGGGTTAATGAAAAACTGTTTTTT.

This chain connects TRBV18 to TRBJ1-2; 9 bases fit TRBD1. The junction had 10 bases not matched to a gene; V was cut back by 4 bases and J by 7 bases. The CDR3 is 15 residues long. CDR1 and CDR2 (germline): KGHSH, LQKENI. This CDR3 reads CASSLSGQGVRGYTF. As DNA, the CDR3 is TGTGCCAGCTCACTATCGGGACAGGGAGTACGTGGCTACACCTTC.

This clone was seen a few times. The rearrangement links TRBV6-5 to TRBJ1-5, with a weak D call TRBD1 (6 bases). The CDR3 contains 15 residues. The germline V gene has CDR1 MNHEY and CDR2 SVGAGI. The germline V and J ends were trimmed by 6 bases and 2 bases, with 14 bases remaining between them. In nucleotides, the CDR3 is TGTGCCAGCAGCCGAACAGGGTCGGGCAATCAGCCCCAGCATTTT. Protein sequence: CASSRTGSGNQPQHF.

This clone was observed many times. V is TRBV4-1 and J is TRBJ2-3, with TRBD2 matching over 11 bases. In germline, CDR1 is MGHRA, CDR2 YSYEKL. This CDR3 is built from 17 residues. After removal of 0 bases from V and 1 base from J, the junction contained 3 bases not matched to a gene. The CDR3: CASSQDPTSGGTDTQYF. The CDR3 DNA is TGCGCCAGCAGCCAAGATCCGACTAGCGGGGGCACAGATACGCAGTATTTT.

The genes are TRBV6-5 and TRBJ1-5; 7 bases fit TRBD1. Germline V gene data show CDR1 as MNHEY and CDR2 as SVGAGI. The V segment lost 6 bases and the J segment 7 bases; nucleotides outside the gene matches: 9. CDR3 length equals 14 residues. In DNA, the CDR3 is TGTGCCAGCAGACTCCAGGGGGATCGCCAGCCCCAGCATTTT. Translating it yields CASRLQGDRQPQHF.

This chain joins TRBV4-1 and TRBJ1-2; D is undetermined. The germline V and J ends were trimmed by 0 bases and 1 base, with 6 bases remaining between them. This CDR3 is built from 14 residues. Germline CDR1 reads MGHRA; CDR2 reads YSYEKL. The CDR3 reads CASSQEEGNYGYTF. The CDR3 DNA follows: TGCGCCAGCAGCCAAGAGGAGGGTAACTATGGCTACACCTTC.